A single sample is the source of the 18 T cell receptor beta chains below, sequenced in a study of blood T cell repertoires in COVID-19. Assay used: immunoSEQ multiplex PCR; TCRdb lists only in-frame clones, some missing. The sample has 70,000 to 95,000 clones, 75% to 85% seen once; the top ten hold 10% to 15%. Sequences were obtained from peripheral blood. These receptors were obtained from a human donor in a cohort sampled during active COVID-19.

The genes are TRBV18 and TRBJ1-1, with D unclear. Germline V gene lookup returns CDR1 KGHSH and CDR2 LQKENI. The V end lost 3 bases, the J end lost 1 base, and 12 bases lay between the germline ends. The CDR3 has 15 amino acids. In DNA, the CDR3 is TGTGCCAGCTCACCCCTCGTTTTAGCGAACACTGAAGCTTTCTTT. Protein: CASSPLVLANTEAFF.

This sequence joins TRBV7-8 and TRBJ2-1, with a weak D call TRBD2 (6 bases). From germline, CDR1 is SGHVS and CDR2 FQNEAQ. CDR3 length: 17 amino acids. The ends were cut back, 4 bases at V and 0 bases at J, with 16 bases in the middle. In DNA, the CDR3 is TGTGCCAGCAGCTCCCCACCGGGGCGGGGCTCCTACAATGAGCAGTTCTTC. It translates to CASSSPPGRGSYNEQFF.

The CDR3 protein is CASSQDWPGGDTQYF. DNA for the CDR3: TGTGCCAGCAGCCAAGATTGGCCGGGAGGGGATACGCAGTATTTT. The chain carries TRBV3-1 (or the pseudogene TRBV3-2) and TRBJ2-3; TRBD2 matches 8 bases. V dropped 0 bases and J dropped 6; count of bases not matched to a gene: 5. This CDR3 region has 15 residues. Germline V gene data show CDR1 as LGHDT and CDR2 as YNNKEL (reference sequence).

V usage is TRBV5-5 and J usage is TRBJ1-1; TRBD1 is a possible D gene (6 bases). Germline CDR1 SGHKS, CDR2 YYEKEE (reference sequence). This CDR3 spans 13 amino acids. Trimming stripped 4 bases from V and 8 bases from J, with 15 bases between. CDR3 loop: CASSPDRISEAFF. CDR3 sequence (DNA): TGTGCCAGCAGCCCGGACAGAATCAGCGAAGCTTTCTTT.

V and J are TRBV2 and TRBJ2-2; 7 nucleotides agree with TRBD1. Germline trimming cut 4 bases from V and 1 base from J; bases unmatched to any gene: 6. The V gene's germline CDR1 is SNHLY and CDR2 FYNNEI. The CDR3 is made up of 16 amino acids. The CDR3 sequence: CASSVQGVKNTGELFF. The CDR3 DNA reads TGTGCCAGCAGTGTCCAGGGGGTGAAGAACACCGGGGAGCTGTTTTTT.

As regards this clone: Compared with germline, one end of the junction differs, possibly owing to a read error. The rearrangement joins TRBV7-7 to TRBJ2-2; TRBD1 matches at 7 bases. In germline, CDR1 is SSHAT, CDR2 FNYEAQ (reference sequence). The CDR3 length is 15 residues. The CDR3 sequence: CASSLGAGGTGELFF. The CDR3 DNA reads as TGTGCTAGCAGCTTAGGTGCAGGGGGCACCGGGGAGCTGTTTTTT.

V and J are TRBV10-3 and TRBJ1-2; 7 nucleotides align to TRBD1. The germline CDR1 and CDR2 sequences are ENHRY and SYGVKD. This CDR3 has 12 amino acids. The V and J ends lost 9 bases and 0 bases, in that order; junction bases with no gene match: 1. The CDR3: CAIQGANYGYTF. The CDR3 nucleotides are TGTGCCATTCAGGGGGCTAACTATGGCTACACCTTC.

This chain links TRBV6-5 with TRBJ2-7; 9 bases agree with TRBD1. Germline CDR1 and CDR2: MNHEY and SVGAGI. This CDR3 is 13 amino acids long. The ends lost 8 bases at V and 0 bases at J; junction bases unmatched: 2. CDR3 DNA: TGTGCCAGCGGGGACAGGGCCTCCTACGAGCAGTACTTC. This encodes CASGDRASYEQYF.

The genes are TRBV18 and TRBJ2-5; TRBD2 matches 11 bases. The germline V gene has CDR1 KGHSH and CDR2 LQKENI. Trimming at V came to 3 bases and at J to 2 bases, leaving 2 bases not matched to a gene. This CDR3 is built from 15 residues. In DNA, the CDR3 is TGTGCCAGCTCACCGGGGACTAGCGGTCAAGAGACCCAGTACTTC. Protein: CASSPGTSGQETQYF. The complete variable domain, with remaining parts taken from reference TRBV18 and TRBJ2-5, reads NAGVMQNPRHLVRRRGQEARLRCSPMKGHSHVYWYRQLPEEGLKFMVYLQKENIIDESGMPKERFSAEFPKEGPSILRIQQVVRGDSAAYFCASSPGTSGQETQYFGPGTRLLVL.

The rearrangement uses TRBV6-5 and TRBJ2-3; the D gene is possibly TRBD1 (6 bases). Between the trimmed V and J ends, which lost 0 bases and 7 bases, there was a span of 14 bases. The CDR3 spans 15 residues. Germline CDR1 reads MNHEY; CDR2 reads SVGAGI. Here the CDR3 DNA reads TGTGCCAGCAGTTACTCGCGTCAGGGGTCCAATACGCAGTATTTT. Its translation: CASSYSRQGSNTQYF.

V is TRBV11-3 and J is TRBJ1-1; D is unresolved. This CDR3 region has 13 residues. V was trimmed by 1 base and J by 1 base, leaving 4 bases between them. Looked up from germline, CDR1 is SGHNT and CDR2 is YENEEA. CDR3 region: CASSLGANTEAFF. In DNA form, the CDR3 reads TGTGCCAGCAGCTTAGGAGCGAACACTGAAGCTTTCTTT.

The V gene is TRBV6-5, the J gene TRBJ1-1, with D possibly matching TRBD1 (5 bases). This CDR3 contains 13 residues. V was clipped by 5 bases and J by 0 bases, with 7 bases between them. Germline loops: CDR1 MNHEY, CDR2 SVGAGI. The CDR3 bases are TGTGCCAGCAGTCGGACACTGAACACTGAAGCTTTCTTT. Translating it yields CASSRTLNTEAFF.

The rearrangement joins TRBV18 to TRBJ2-7; 8 bases map to TRBD1. This CDR3 spans 13 amino acids. The V segment lost 3 bases and the J segment 6 bases; nucleotides outside the gene matches: 4. Germline CDR1 reads KGHSH; CDR2 reads LQKENI. In DNA, the CDR3 is TGTGCCAGCTCACCGGGACAGGTGGGCGAGCAGTACTTC. As protein: CASSPGQVGEQYF.

The rearrangement joins TRBV4-1 to TRBJ1-2, with a weak D call TRBD1 (6 bases). V gave up 6 bases and J gave up 7 bases, with 15 bases separating them. The CDR3 runs 13 residues. The germline gives CDR1 MGHRA, CDR2 YSYEKL. The CDR3: CASRSGGRSGYTF. The CDR3, as DNA: TGCGCCAGCAGGTCGGGGGGCAGGAGTGGCTACACCTTC.

This clone has just one count. The CDR3 loop is CASSDAGTAGEKLFF. The CDR3 region has the DNA TGTGCCAGCAGTGACGCCGGGACAGCGGGCGAAAAACTGTTTTTT. J is TRBJ1-4 and V is TRBV28, with 7 bases identical to TRBD1. Trimming removed 5 bases from V and 8 bases from J; junction bases left unmatched: 11. The CDR3 extends over 15 amino acids. Germline V lookup: CDR1 MDHEN, CDR2 SYDVKM.

By sample fraction, this clone is medium-sized (0.01 to 0.1%). The chain is built from TRBV5-1 and TRBJ2-7; D may be TRBD2 (6 bases). The V end was cut by 6 bases, the J end by 2 bases, with 12 bases between. The CDR3 covers 13 residues. CDR1 is SGHRS and CDR2 is YFSETQ in the germline V gene. This CDR3 is CASNTGEPYEQYF. For the CDR3, the DNA is TGCGCCAGCAACACGGGGGAGCCCTACGAGCAGTACTTC.

Only a few counts were recorded for this clone. The chain recombines TRBV10-2 with TRBJ2-5; D is possibly TRBD1 (6 bases). V was clipped by 8 bases and J by 5 bases, with 15 bases between them. The CDR3 runs to 13 residues. The germline V gene has CDR1 WSHSY and CDR2 SAAADI. The CDR3 DNA reads as TGCGCCAGCGGGGGCAGGTTCCAGGAGACCCAGTACTTC. Its translation: CASGGRFQETQYF.

This chain links TRBV5-1 with TRBJ2-7; possibly TRBD2 for D (6 bases). This CDR3 comprises 13 residues. V lost 7 bases and J lost 3, with 14 bases in between. CDR1 and CDR2 (germline): SGHRS, YFSETQ. The CDR3 DNA reads TGCGCCAGCCGGGGGACCGTTGGCTACGAGCAGTACTTC. Residues: CASRGTVGYEQYF.